Included here is one T cell receptor beta chain sequence, with context. Produced via immunoSEQ multiplex PCR; TCRdb's table is partial and in-frame only. The sample lists 640,000 or so clones; about 90% were seen once. The source of the sample is a study of shared T cell receptors in the human thymus. Trimming cost V 3 bases and J 1 base, with 7 bases left between them. CDR3 length: 13 residues. Germline V CDR1 and CDR2: GTSNPN, SVGIG (reference sequence). The same data also contributed to another study, on human thymus T cells. That publication notes: Use of V and J genes seemed skewed within the thymic and blood repertoires. Thymic repertoires overlap heavily among unrelated individuals, related research has reported.

The material sequenced was thymocytes. The sequence was collected from a boy under two years old with a congenital heart defect. The V and J genes are TRBV30 and TRBJ2-1; no definite D call. The CDR3 DNA is TGTGCCTGGAGAGAGCAATCCTACAATGAGCAGTTCTTC. Its protein product is CAWREQSYNEQFF.